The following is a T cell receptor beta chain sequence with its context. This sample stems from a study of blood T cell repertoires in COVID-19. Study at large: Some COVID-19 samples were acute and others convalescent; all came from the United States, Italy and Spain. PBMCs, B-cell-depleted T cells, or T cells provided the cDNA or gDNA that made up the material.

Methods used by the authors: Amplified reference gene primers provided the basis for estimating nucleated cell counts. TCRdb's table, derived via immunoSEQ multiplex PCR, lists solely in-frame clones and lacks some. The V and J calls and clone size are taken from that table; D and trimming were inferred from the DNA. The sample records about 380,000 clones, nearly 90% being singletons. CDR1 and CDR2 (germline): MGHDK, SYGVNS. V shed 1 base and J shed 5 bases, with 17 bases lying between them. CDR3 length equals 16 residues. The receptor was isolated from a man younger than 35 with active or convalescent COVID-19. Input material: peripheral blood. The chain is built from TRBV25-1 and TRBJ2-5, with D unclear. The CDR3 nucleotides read TGTGCCAGCAGTGAATCCCCGGCTAGGTCAAGGGAGACCCAGTACTTC. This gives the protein CASSESPARSRETQYF. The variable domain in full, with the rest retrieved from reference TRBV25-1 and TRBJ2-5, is EADIYQTPRYLVIGTGKKITLECSQTMGHDKMYWYQQDPGMELHLIHYSYGVNSTEKGDLSSESTVSRIRTEHFPLTLESARPSHTSQYLCASSESPARSRETQYFGPGTRLLVL.